This passage covers 17 T cell receptor beta chains from one sample sequenced in a study of CD8 T cells in ankylosing spondylitis. TCRdb independently ran MiXCR on the 5' RACE reads; one entry per CDR3 protein. There are under 250,000 distinct CDR3 sequences in the sample; around 11% occur only once, and around 6.5% lies in the top ten. The sample consisted of blood, either unsorted or a sorted T cell fraction (not recorded which). These receptors all come from a male donor with ankylosing spondylitis or in good health (not recorded which).

This clonotype occurred many times. This chain uses TRBV7-8 with TRBJ2-2; D gene uncertain. Germline V gives CDR1 SGHVS, CDR2 FQNEAQ. V was trimmed by 3 bases and J by 0 bases, leaving 17 bases between them. CDR3 length equals 18 residues. The CDR3 DNA follows: TGTGCCAGCAGCTTCCCTTTGCCTGCTGTCGCGAACACCGGGGAGCTGTTTTTT. Amino acid sequence: CASSFPLPAVANTGELFF. The variable domain in full, with the rest retrieved from reference TRBV7-8 and TRBJ2-2, is GAGVSQSPRYKVAKRGQDVALRCDPISGHVSLFWYQQALGQGPEFLTYFQNEAQLDKSGLPSDRFFAERPEGSVSTLKIQRTQQEDSAVYLCASSFPLPAVANTGELFFGEGSRLTVL.

CDR3 sequence (DNA): TGCGCCAGCAGCTTTCAGGGGATCATGAACACTGAAGCTTTCTTT. It is translated as CASSFQGIMNTEAFF. This chain connects TRBV5-1 to TRBJ1-1, with D possibly being TRBD1 (6 bases). The CDR3 is 15 amino acids. The germline V gene has CDR1 SGHRS and CDR2 YFSETQ. The V end lost 2 bases, the J end lost 0 bases, and 11 bases lay between the germline ends.

V and J are TRBV20-1 and TRBJ2-3; D may match TRBD1 or TRBD2 (5 bases each). The CDR3 runs 15 residues. V lost 6 bases and J 4 bases, leaving 20 bases between the germline ends. Per the germline V gene, CDR1 is DFQATT and CDR2 is SNEGSKA (reference sequence). This CDR3 is CSAKGHGVVADTQYF. DNA of the CDR3: TGCAGTGCCAAGGGGCACGGGGTAGTGGCAGATACGCAGTATTTT.

This clonotype showed up many times. The V gene is TRBV20-1, the J gene TRBJ2-4; weak D call: TRBD2 (6 bases). CDR1 and CDR2 (germline): DFQATT, SNEGSKA (reference sequence). The CDR3 extends over 15 amino acids. Trimming cost V 6 bases and J 7 bases, with 22 bases left between them. CDR3 nucleotide sequence: TGCAGTGCCAGTGGCGGGGCCGTCTTAGGGAACATTCAGTACTTC. The encoded protein is CSASGGAVLGNIQYF.

This clonotype showed up many times. This sequence joins TRBV28 and TRBJ1-2, with no clear D. CDR3 length equals 14 residues. The V gene's germline CDR1 is MDHEN and CDR2 SYDVKM. V was shortened by 6 bases and J by 3 bases, with 14 bases between the two germline ends. The CDR3 DNA sequence: TGTGCCAGCAGCCAGAGGCTTGGGTACTATGGCTACACCTTC. Its protein product is CASSQRLGYYGYTF.

This clonotype was observed at least ten times. The chain couples TRBV20-1 to TRBJ1-1; D gene uncertain. The germline V gene has CDR1 DFQATT and CDR2 SNEGSKA (reference sequence). V was trimmed by 1 base and J by 5 bases, leaving 14 bases between them. The CDR3 is 14 amino acids. This CDR3 is CSARGVRAETEAFF. The CDR3 DNA is TGCAGTGCTAGAGGGGTGAGGGCGGAGACTGAAGCTTTCTTT.

V usage is TRBV20-1 and J usage is TRBJ2-3; either TRBD1 or TRBD2 may fit D (5 bases each). The CDR3 is 15 amino acids. The V end lost 6 bases, the J end lost 0 bases, and 16 bases lay between the germline ends. Germline values: CDR1 DFQATT, CDR2 SNEGSKA (reference sequence). The CDR3 DNA follows: TGCAGTGCCGGGACGCAAAAGGTCAGCACAGATACGCAGTATTTT. Translating it yields CSAGTQKVSTDTQYF.

This clonotype came up a few times. This chain connects TRBV5-5 to TRBJ2-1; no firm D call. V was cut by 5 bases and J by 6 bases, with 9 bases left in between. CDR1 is SGHKS, CDR2 YYEKEE, per germline (reference sequence). The CDR3 extends over 12 amino acids. The CDR3 nucleotides are TGTGCCAGCAGTTTGAACTTCAATGAGCAGTTCTTC. Translating gives CASSLNFNEQFF. Complete variable domain (other parts from reference TRBV5-5 and TRBJ2-1): DAGVTQSPTHLIKTRGQQVTLRCSPISGHKSVSWYQQVLGQGPQFIFQYYEKEERGRGNFPDRFSARQFPNYSSELNVNALLLGDSALYLCASSLNFNEQFFGPGTRLTVL.

This clonotype has at least ten counts. The chain has TRBV9 and TRBJ2-5; unclear D gene. Deletions cut 0 bases from V and 1 base from J, with 7 bases between. The germline CDR1 and CDR2 sequences are SGDLS and YYNGEE. This CDR3 has 14 residues. The CDR3 nucleotides read TGTGCCAGCAGCGTAGGTGCGCTCCAAGAGACCCAGTACTTC. It yields the protein CASSVGALQETQYF.

This clonotype has a handful of counts. The chain joins TRBV2 to TRBJ1-1, with D maybe TRBD1 (5 bases). V lost 6 bases and J 1 base, leaving 15 bases between the germline ends. Per germline, CDR1 SNHLY and CDR2 FYNNEI. This CDR3 spans 15 amino acids. CDR3 in amino acids: CASRARGSPNTEAFF. The CDR3 bases are TGTGCCAGCAGGGCTAGGGGCAGCCCGAACACTGAAGCTTTCTTT.

At least ten counts were recorded for this clonotype. V usage is TRBV3-1 and J usage is TRBJ2-7, with 12 positions matching TRBD2. The germline CDR1 and CDR2 sequences are LGHDT and YNNKEL (reference sequence). This CDR3 has 13 amino acids. V shed 4 bases and J 9 bases; nucleotides not matched to a gene: 4. CDR3 loop: CASSLTSGGPQYF. CDR3 coding DNA: TGTGCCAGCAGCCTAACTAGCGGGGGGCCGCAGTACTTC.

The sample holds many counts of this clonotype. The chain recombines TRBV27 with TRBJ1-1, with D unclear. Germline-derived CDR1 and CDR2 are MNHEY and SMNVEV (reference sequence). CDR3 length: 13 residues. Trimming cost V 5 bases and J 3 bases, with 10 bases left between them. This chain's CDR3 is CASSLNRHTEAFF. CDR3 bases: TGTGCCAGCAGTCTGAACAGACACACTGAAGCTTTCTTT.

V is TRBV20-1 and J is TRBJ2-3, with D possibly being TRBD1 or TRBD2 (5 bases each). Trimming left V 7 bases short and J 0 bases short, with 29 bases between. The length of the CDR3 is 19 residues. Germline V lookup: CDR1 DFQATT, CDR2 SNEGSKA (reference sequence). The CDR3, as DNA: TGCAGTGGCCAAACCCGGGGCCAATTGATCTATTCTAGCACAGATACGCAGTATTTT. Translation gives CSGQTRGQLIYSSTDTQYF.

This clonotype showed up just a few times. The chain is built from TRBV7-7 and TRBJ2-7; D tentatively reads TRBD1 or TRBD2 (6 bases each). The CDR3 length is 15 residues. Germline V gene data show CDR1 as SSHAT and CDR2 as FNYEAQ (reference sequence). Trimming shortened V by 3 bases and J by 7 bases, and 19 bases separated the two germline ends. CDR3 protein: CASSLLGGPGEEQYF. CDR3 bases: TGTGCCAGCAGCTTGCTTGGGGGGCCTGGGGAAGAGCAGTACTTC. Filled out from reference TRBV7-7 and TRBJ2-7, the complete variable domain reads GAGVSQSPRYKVTKRGQDVTLRCDPISSHATLYWYQQALGQGPEFLTYFNYEAQPDKSGLPSDRFSAERPEGSISTLTIQRTEQRDSAMYRCASSLLGGPGEEQYFGPGTRLTVT.

There are many counts of this clonotype. V is TRBV5-5 and J is TRBJ2-3, with 9 positions matching TRBD1. V was pared by 0 bases and J by 4 bases, with 6 bases of the junction left unmatched. Germline-derived CDR1 and CDR2 are SGHKS and YYEKEE (reference sequence). The CDR3 covers 16 residues. The CDR3 DNA reads as TGTGCCAGCAGCTTGGTCGGGACAGGGCTTCCAGATACGCAGTATTTT. This codes for CASSLVGTGLPDTQYF.

V gene TRBV20-1 combines with J gene TRBJ2-7; TRBD1 might be the D (6 bases). The V end was cut by 5 bases, the J end by 1 base, with 9 bases between. CDR3 length equals 12 residues. In germline, CDR1 is DFQATT, CDR2 SNEGSKA (reference sequence). CDR3 sequence: CSALGQSYEQYF. In nucleotides, the CDR3 is TGCAGTGCTCTCGGACAGTCCTACGAGCAGTACTTC.

This clonotype occurred a few times. The chain has TRBV7-2 and TRBJ2-1; D perhaps matches TRBD2 (6 bases). The CDR3 is 14 residues long. Germline V lookup: CDR1 SGHTA, CDR2 FQGNSA. Trimming took off 3 bases at V and 11 bases at J, with 17 bases between the two ends. The CDR3 DNA sequence: TGTGCCAGCAGCTTGAGTGGGACGGGACTGCAGCAGTTCTTC. Protein product: CASSLSGTGLQQFF.